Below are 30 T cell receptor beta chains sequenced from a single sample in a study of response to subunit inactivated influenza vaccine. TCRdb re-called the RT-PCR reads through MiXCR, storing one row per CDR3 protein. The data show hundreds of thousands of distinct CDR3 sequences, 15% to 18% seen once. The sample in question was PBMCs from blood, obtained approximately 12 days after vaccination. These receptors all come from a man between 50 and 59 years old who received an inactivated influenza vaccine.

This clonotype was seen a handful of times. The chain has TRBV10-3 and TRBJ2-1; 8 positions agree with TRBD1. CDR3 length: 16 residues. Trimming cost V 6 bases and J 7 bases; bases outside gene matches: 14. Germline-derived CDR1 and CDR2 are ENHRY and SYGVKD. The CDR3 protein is CAISDPGGGSFNEQFF. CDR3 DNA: TGTGCCATCAGCGATCCAGGGGGCGGGTCCTTTAATGAGCAGTTCTTC.

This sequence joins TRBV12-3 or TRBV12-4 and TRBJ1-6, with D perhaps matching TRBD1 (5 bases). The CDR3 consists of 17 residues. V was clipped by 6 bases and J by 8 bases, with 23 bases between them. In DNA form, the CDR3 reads TGTGCCAGCAGCCCCTCTGAGGGTTTCGGGGCTCATTCACCCCTCCACTTT. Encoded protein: CASSPSEGFGAHSPLHF.

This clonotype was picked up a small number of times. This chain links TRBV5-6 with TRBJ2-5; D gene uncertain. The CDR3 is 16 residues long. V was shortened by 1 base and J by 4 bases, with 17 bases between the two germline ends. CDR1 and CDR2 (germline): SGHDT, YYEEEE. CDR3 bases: TGTGCCAGCAGCTTGTCGACACCTATTCTTACAGAGACCCAGTACTTC. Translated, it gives CASSLSTPILTETQYF.

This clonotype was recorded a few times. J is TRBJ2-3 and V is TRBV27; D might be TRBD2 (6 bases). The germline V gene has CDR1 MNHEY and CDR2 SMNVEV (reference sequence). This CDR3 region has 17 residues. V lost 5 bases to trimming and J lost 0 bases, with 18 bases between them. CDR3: CASSPRRALGSTDTQYF. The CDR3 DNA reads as TGTGCCAGCAGTCCTCGGAGGGCCCTTGGCAGCACAGATACGCAGTATTTT.

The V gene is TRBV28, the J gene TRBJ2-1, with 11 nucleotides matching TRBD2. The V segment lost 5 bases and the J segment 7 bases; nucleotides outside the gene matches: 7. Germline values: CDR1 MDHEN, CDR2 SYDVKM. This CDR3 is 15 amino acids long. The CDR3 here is CASSGTSGVGNEQFF. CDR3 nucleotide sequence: TGTGCCAGCAGTGGGACTAGCGGAGTAGGGAATGAGCAGTTCTTC.

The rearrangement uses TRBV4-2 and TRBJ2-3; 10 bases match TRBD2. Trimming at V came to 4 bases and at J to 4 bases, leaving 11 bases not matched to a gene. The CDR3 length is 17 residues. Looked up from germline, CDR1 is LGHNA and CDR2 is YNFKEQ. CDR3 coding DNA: TGTGCCAGCAGCCGCCCTGGTCAGCGGGGGGGCCCAGATACGCAGTATTTT. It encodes CASSRPGQRGGPDTQYF.

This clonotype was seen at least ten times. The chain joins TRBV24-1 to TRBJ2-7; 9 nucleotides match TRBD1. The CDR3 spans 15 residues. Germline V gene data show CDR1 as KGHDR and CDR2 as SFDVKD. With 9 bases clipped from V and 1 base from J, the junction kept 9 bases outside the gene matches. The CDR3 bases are TGTGCCACCTCGACGGGACAGGGAGTATCCTACGAGCAGTACTTC. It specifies CATSTGQGVSYEQYF.

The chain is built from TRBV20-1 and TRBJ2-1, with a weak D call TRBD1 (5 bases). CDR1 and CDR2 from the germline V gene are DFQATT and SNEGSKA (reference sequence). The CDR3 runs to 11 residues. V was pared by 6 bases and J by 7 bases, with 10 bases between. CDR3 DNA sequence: TGCAGTGCCAGCCGACAGAATGAGCAGTTCTTC. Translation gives CSASRQNEQFF.

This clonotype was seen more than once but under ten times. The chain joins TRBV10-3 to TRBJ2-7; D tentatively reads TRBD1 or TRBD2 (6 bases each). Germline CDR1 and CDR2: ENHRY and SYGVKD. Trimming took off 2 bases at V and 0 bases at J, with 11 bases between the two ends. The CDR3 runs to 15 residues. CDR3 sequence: CAISEGGGSSYEQYF. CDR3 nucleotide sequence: TGTGCCATCAGTGAGGGAGGGGGGAGCTCCTACGAGCAGTACTTC.

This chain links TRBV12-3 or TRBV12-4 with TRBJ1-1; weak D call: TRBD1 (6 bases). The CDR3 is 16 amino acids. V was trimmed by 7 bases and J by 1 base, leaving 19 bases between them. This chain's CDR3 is CASTNDRTTGNTEAFF. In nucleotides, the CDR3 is TGTGCCAGCACGAACGACAGGACGACAGGGAACACTGAAGCTTTCTTT.

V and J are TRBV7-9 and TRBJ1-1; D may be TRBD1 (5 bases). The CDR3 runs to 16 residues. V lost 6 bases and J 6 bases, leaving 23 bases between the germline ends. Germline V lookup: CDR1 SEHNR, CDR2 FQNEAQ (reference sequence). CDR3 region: CASSFGGTEHSAEAFF. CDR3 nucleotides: TGTGCCAGCAGTTTTGGGGGAACTGAGCATTCGGCTGAAGCTTTCTTT. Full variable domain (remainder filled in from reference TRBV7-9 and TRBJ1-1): DTGVSQNPRHKITKRGQNVTFRCDPISEHNRLYWYRQTLGQGPEFLTYFQNEAQLEKSRLLSDRFSAERPKGSFSTLEIQRTEQGDSAMYLCASSFGGTEHSAEAFFGQGTRLTVV.

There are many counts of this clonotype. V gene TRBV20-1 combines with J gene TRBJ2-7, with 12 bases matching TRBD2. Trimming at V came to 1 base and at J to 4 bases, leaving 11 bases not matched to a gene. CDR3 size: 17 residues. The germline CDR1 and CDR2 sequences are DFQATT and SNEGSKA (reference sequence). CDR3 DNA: TGCAGTGCTAGAGGCGGGTTACTAGCGGGAGGTGGTTACGAGCAGTACTTC. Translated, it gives CSARGGLLAGGGYEQYF.

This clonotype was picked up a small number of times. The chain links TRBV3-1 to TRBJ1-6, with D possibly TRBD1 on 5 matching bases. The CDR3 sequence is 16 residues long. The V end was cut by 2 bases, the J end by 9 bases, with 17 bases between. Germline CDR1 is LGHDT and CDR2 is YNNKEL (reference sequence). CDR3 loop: CASSQYLAGSGSPLHF. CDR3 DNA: TGTGCCAGCAGCCAATATTTGGCAGGGTCCGGTTCACCCCTCCACTTT.

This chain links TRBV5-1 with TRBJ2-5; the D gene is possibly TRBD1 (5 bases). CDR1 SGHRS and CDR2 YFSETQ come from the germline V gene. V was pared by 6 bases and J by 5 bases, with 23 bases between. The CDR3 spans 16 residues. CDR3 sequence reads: CASNPAQGTFRETQYF. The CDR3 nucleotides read TGCGCCAGCAACCCGGCCCAGGGTACCTTCAGGGAGACCCAGTACTTC.

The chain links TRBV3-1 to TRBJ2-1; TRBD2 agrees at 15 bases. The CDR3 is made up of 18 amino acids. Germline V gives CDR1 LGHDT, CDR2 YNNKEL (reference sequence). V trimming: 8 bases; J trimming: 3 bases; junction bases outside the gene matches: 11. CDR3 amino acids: CASCPRTSGRAGYNEQFF. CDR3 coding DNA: TGTGCCAGCTGCCCCCGGACTAGCGGGAGGGCCGGCTACAATGAGCAGTTCTTC.

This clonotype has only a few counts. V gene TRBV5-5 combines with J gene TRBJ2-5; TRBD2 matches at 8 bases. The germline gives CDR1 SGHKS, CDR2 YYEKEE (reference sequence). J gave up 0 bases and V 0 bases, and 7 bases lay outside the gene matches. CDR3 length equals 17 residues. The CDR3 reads CASSLGERETYQETQYF. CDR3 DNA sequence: TGTGCCAGCAGCTTGGGGGAGCGGGAGACATACCAAGAGACCCAGTACTTC.

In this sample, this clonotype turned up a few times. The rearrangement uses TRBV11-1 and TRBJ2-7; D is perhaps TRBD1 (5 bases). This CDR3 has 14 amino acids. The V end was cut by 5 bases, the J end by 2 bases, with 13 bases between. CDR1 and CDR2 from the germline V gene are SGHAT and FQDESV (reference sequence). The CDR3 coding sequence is TGTGCCAGCAGCCCGTGGGGCAGAGCCTACGAGCAGTACTTC. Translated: CASSPWGRAYEQYF.

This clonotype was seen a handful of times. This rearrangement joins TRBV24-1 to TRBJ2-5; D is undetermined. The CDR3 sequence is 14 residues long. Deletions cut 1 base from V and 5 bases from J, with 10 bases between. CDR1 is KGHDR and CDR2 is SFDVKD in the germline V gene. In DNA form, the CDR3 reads TGTGCCACCAGTGATTTAGGCAGTCGTGAGACCCAGTACTTC. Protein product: CATSDLGSRETQYF.

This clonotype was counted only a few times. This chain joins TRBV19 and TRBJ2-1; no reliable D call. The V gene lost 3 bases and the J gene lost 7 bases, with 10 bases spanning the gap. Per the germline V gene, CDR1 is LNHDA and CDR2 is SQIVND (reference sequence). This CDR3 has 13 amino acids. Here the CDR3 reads CASSIGNLNEQFF. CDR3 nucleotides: TGTGCCAGTAGTATCGGCAATTTGAATGAGCAGTTCTTC.

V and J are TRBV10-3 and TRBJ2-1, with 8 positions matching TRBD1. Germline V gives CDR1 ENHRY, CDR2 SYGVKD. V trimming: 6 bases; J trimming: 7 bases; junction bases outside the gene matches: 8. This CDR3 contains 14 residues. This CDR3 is CAISWTGFGNEQFF. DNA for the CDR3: TGTGCCATCAGCTGGACAGGGTTTGGGAATGAGCAGTTCTTC.

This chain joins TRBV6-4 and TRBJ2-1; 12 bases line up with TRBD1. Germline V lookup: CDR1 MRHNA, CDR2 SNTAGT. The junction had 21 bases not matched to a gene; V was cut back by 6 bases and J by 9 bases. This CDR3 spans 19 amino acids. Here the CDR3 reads CASSWTGTGGRGVQAEQFF. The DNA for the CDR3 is TGTGCCAGCAGCTGGACTGGGACAGGGGGCCGGGGGGTGCAGGCTGAGCAGTTCTTC.

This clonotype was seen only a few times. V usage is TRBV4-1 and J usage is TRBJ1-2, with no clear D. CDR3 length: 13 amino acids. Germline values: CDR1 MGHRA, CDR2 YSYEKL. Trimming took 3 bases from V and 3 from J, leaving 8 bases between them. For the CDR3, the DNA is TGCGCCAGCAGCCAGCAAGGCCACTATGGCTACACCTTC. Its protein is CASSQQGHYGYTF.

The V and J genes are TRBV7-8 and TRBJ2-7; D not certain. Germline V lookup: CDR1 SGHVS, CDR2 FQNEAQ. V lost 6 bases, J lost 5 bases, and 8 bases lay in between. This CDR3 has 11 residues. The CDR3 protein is CASRTGHEQYF. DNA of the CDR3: TGTGCCAGCAGGACGGGCCACGAGCAGTACTTC. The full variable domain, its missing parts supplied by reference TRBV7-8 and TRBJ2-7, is GAGVSQSPRYKVAKRGQDVALRCDPISGHVSLFWYQQALGQGPEFLTYFQNEAQLDKSGLPSDRFFAERPEGSVSTLKIQRTQQEDSAVYLCASRTGHEQYFGPGTRLTVT.

The CDR3 sequence is CSAAQGVTQPQHF. The CDR3 DNA reads TGCAGTGCTGCTCAGGGGGTCACTCAGCCCCAGCATTTT. This rearrangement joins TRBV20-1 to TRBJ1-5, with 7 bases aligning to TRBD1. The CDR3 length is 13 residues. J lost 6 bases, V lost 5 bases, and 7 bases had no gene match. In germline, CDR1 is DFQATT, CDR2 SNEGSKA (reference sequence).

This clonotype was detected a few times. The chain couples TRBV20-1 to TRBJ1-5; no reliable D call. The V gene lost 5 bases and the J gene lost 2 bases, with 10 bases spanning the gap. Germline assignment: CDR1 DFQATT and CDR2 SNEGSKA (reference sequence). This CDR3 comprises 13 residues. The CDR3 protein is CSAAERGNQPQHF. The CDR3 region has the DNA TGCAGTGCTGCGGAACGGGGCAATCAGCCCCAGCATTTT.

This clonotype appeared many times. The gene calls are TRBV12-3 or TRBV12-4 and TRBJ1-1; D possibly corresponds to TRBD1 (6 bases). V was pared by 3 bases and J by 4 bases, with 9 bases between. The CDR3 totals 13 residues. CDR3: CASSLRGSTEAFF. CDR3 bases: TGTGCCAGCAGTTTGAGGGGGAGCACTGAAGCTTTCTTT.

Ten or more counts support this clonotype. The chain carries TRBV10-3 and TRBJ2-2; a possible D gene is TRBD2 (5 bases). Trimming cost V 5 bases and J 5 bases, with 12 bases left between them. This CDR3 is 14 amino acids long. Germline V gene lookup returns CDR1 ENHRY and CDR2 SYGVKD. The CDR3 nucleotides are TGTGCCATCAGTAAAGAGGGTGTAACCGGGGAGCTGTTTTTT. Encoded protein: CAISKEGVTGELFF.

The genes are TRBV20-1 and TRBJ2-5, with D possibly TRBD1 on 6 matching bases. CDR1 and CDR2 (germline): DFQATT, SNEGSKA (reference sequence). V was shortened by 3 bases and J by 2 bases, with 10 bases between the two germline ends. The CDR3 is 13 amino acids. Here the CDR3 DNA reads TGCAGTGCTAGTCGGACAGCTCAAGAGACCCAGTACTTC. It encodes CSASRTAQETQYF.

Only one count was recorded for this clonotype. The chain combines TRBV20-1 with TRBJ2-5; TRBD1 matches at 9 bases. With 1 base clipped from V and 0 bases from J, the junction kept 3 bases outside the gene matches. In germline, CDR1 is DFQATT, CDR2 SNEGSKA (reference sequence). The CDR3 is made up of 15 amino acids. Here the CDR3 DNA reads TGCAGTGCTAGAGGGAGGACAGGGGACCAAGAGACCCAGTACTTC. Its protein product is CSARGRTGDQETQYF.

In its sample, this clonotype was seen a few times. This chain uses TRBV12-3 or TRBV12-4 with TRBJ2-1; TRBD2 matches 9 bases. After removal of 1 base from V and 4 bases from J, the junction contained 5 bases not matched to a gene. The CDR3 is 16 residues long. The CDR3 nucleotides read TGTGCCAGCAGTTTAGGGAGCGGGAGGCAATACAATGAGCAGTTCTTC. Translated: CASSLGSGRQYNEQFF.